These 8 T cell receptor beta chains share one sample of origin, sequenced in a study of cytomegalovirus exposure and HLA in healthy donors. PCR used 60 Vbeta primers and 13 Jbeta primers. Clones were sequenced by immunoSEQ multiplex PCR, and TCRdb holds only the in-frame ones, with some missing. The data show 150,000 to 250,000 clones, around 74% seen once. Specimen: PBMCs. The receptors come from a girl between 5 and 17 years old in good health and CMV-seropositive.

The J gene is TRBJ2-7, the V gene TRBV16; TRBD2 matches at 9 bases. V was pared by 4 bases and J by 1 base, with 5 bases of the junction left unmatched. Germline CDR1 and CDR2: KGHSY and FQNENV. This CDR3 is built from 15 residues. CDR3 sequence reads: CASSLQAGGSYEQYF. CDR3 bases: TGTGCCAGCAGCCTCCAAGCGGGGGGATCCTACGAGCAGTACTTC.

The CDR3 sequence: CASVSRNTEAFF. For the CDR3, the DNA is TGCGCCAGCGTATCGAGGAACACTGAAGCTTTCTTT. The chain carries TRBV10-2 and TRBJ1-1, with no clear D. The CDR3 is made up of 12 amino acids. V was trimmed by 8 bases and J by 1 base, leaving 8 bases between them. Germline V gives CDR1 WSHSY, CDR2 SAAADI.

The chain links TRBV7-2 to TRBJ2-2; TRBD2 agrees at 10 bases. This CDR3 spans 16 amino acids. The germline CDR1 and CDR2 sequences are SGHTA and FQGNSA. V was pared by 7 bases and J by 4 bases, with 9 bases of the junction left unmatched. CDR3 coding DNA: TGTGCCAGCATCATCACAGCGGGGGGGCTCACCGGGGAGCTGTTTTTT. Translated: CASIITAGGLTGELFF.

This chain uses TRBV6-6 with TRBJ2-7; 10 bases are a match to TRBD1. This CDR3 has 15 residues. Trimming took 4 bases from V and 5 from J; bases not matched to a gene: 8. Per germline, CDR1 MNHNY and CDR2 SVGAGI (reference sequence). The CDR3 DNA sequence: TGTGCCAGCAGTTTCCCGGGACAGGGGTTGAACGAGCAGTACTTC. Amino acid sequence: CASSFPGQGLNEQYF.

V and J are TRBV18 and TRBJ2-5; TRBD2 agrees at 8 bases. The CDR3 runs 15 residues. The trim removed 3 bases at V and 2 bases at J, leaving 5 bases unmatched. Germline values: CDR1 KGHSH, CDR2 LQKENI. The CDR3: CASSPGLGIQETQYF. DNA of the CDR3: TGTGCCAGCTCACCGGGACTAGGGATTCAAGAGACCCAGTACTTC.

The V gene is TRBV18, the J gene TRBJ2-5, with a tentative D call TRBD1 (6 bases). CDR1 is KGHSH, CDR2 LQKENI, per germline. The ends were cut back, 5 bases at V and 1 base at J, with 8 bases in the middle. CDR3 length equals 13 residues. This CDR3 reads CASSSDSQETQYF. Here the CDR3 DNA reads TGTGCCAGCTCATCGGACAGCCAAGAGACCCAGTACTTC.

The V call is TRBV15, the J call TRBJ1-2; 8 nucleotides line up with TRBD1. Germline trimming cut 1 base from V and 2 bases from J; bases unmatched to any gene: 0. The CDR3 has 14 residues. Per germline, CDR1 LNHNV and CDR2 YYDKDF (reference sequence). The DNA for the CDR3 is TGTGCCACCAGCAGAGGGACAGGGAACTATGGCTACACCTTC. Encoded protein: CATSRGTGNYGYTF.

This clone was found once. J is TRBJ2-1 and V is TRBV5-6; 8 positions match TRBD1. Germline V CDR1 and CDR2: SGHDT, YYEEEE. The CDR3 is made up of 14 amino acids. Trimming took 1 base from V and 7 from J; bases not matched to a gene: 4. Here the CDR3 reads CASSLPGGWNEQFF. CDR3 nucleotide sequence: TGTGCCAGCAGCTTGCCAGGGGGCTGGAATGAGCAGTTCTTC. Full variable domain (outside the CDR3, taken from reference TRBV5-6 and TRBJ2-1): DAGVTQSPTHLIKTRGQQVTLRCSPKSGHDTVSWYQQALGQGPQFIFQYYEEEERQRGNFPDRFSGHQFPNYSSELNVNALLLGDSALYLCASSLPGGWNEQFFGPGTRLTVL.